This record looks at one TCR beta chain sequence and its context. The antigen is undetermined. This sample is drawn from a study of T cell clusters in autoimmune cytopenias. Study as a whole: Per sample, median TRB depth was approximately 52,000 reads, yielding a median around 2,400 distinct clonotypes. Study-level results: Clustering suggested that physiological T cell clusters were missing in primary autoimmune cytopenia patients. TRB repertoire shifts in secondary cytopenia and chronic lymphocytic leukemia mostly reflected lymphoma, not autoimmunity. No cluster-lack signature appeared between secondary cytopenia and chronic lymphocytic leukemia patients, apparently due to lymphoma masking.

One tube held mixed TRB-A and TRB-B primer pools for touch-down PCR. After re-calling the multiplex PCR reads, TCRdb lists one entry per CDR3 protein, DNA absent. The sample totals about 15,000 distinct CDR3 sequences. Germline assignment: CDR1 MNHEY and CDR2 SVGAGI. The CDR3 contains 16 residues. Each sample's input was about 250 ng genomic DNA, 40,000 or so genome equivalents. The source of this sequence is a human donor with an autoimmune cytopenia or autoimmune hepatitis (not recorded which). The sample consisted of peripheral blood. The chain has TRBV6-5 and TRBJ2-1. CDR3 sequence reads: CASSYLARPSYNEQFF.